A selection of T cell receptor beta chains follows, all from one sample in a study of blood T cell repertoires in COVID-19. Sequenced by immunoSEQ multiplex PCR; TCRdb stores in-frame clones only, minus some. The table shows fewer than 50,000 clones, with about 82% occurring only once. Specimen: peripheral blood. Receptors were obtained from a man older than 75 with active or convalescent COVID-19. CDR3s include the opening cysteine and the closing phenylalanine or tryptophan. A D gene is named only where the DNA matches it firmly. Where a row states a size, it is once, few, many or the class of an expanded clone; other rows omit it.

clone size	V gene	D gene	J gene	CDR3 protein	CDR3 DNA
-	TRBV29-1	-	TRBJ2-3	CSVALDGDTQYF	TGCAGCGTTGCCCTAGATGGAGATACGCAGTATTTT
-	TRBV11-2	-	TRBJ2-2	CASGNQRNGELFF	TGTGCCAGCGGAAATCAGAGGAACGGGGAGCTGTTTTTT
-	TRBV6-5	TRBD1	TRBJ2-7	CATHRDRGHEQYF	TGTGCCACTCACCGGGACAGGGGCCACGAGCAGTACTTC
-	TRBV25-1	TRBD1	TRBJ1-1	CASSTGGLNTEAFF	TGTGCCAGCTCGACAGGGGGTCTGAACACTGAAGCTTTCTTT
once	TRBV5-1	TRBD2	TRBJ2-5	CASSLNSGGAQETQYF	TGCGCCAGCAGCCTCAATAGCGGGGGGGCCCAAGAGACCCAGTACTTC
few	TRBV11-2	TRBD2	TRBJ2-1	CASSLKPLGRVDEQFF	TGTGCCAGCAGCTTAAAACCACTAGGGAGGGTCGATGAGCAGTTCTTC
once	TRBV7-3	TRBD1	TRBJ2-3	CASSLRDRATDTQYF	TGTGCCAGCAGCTTACGGGACAGGGCCACAGATACGCAGTATTTT
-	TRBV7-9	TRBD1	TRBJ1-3	CASSLATGRSGNTIYF	TGTGCCAGCAGCTTAGCGACAGGGAGGTCTGGAAACACCATATATTTT
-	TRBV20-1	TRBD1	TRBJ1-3	CSASRQGARNTIYF	TGCAGTGCCAGTAGACAGGGGGCCAGAAACACCATATATTTT
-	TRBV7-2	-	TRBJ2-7	CASSLSTSGVFYEQYF	TGTGCCAGCAGCTTAAGTACGTCAGGGGTCTTTTACGAGCAGTACTTC
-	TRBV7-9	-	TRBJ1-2	CASSLAPGTYGYTF	TGTGCCAGCAGCTTAGCCCCGGGGACATATGGCTACACCTTC
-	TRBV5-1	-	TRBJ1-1	CASRDRRDTEAFF	TGCGCCAGCAGAGACAGGCGCGACACTGAAGCTTTCTTT
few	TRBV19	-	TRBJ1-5	CASSIPREYSNQPQHF	TGTGCCAGTAGTATCCCCAGGGAATATAGCAATCAGCCCCAGCATTTT
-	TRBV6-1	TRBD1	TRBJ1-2	CASSEAGQGAGYTF	TGTGCCAGCAGTGAAGCAGGACAGGGGGCTGGCTACACCTTC
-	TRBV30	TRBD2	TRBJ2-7	CAWRNSGGGASYEQYF	TGTGCCTGGAGGAATTCGGGCGGGGGGGCCTCGTACGAGCAGTACTTC
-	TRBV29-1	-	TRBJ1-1	CSVEDHGNTEAFF	TGCAGCGTTGAAGATCACGGGAACACTGAAGCTTTCTTT
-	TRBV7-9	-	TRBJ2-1	CASSVPAVPQFF	TGTGCCAGCAGCGTACCGGCGGTGCCGCAGTTCTTC
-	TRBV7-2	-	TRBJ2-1	CASSPRGGPYNEQFF	TGTGCCAGCAGCCCGCGGGGCGGACCCTACAATGAGCAGTTCTTC
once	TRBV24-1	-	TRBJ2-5	CATSDGGGETQYF	TGTGCCACCAGTGATGGTGGAGGGGAGACCCAGTACTTC
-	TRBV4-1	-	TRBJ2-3	CASSPQDTDTQYF	TGCGCCAGCAGCCCACAGGACACAGATACGCAGTATTTT
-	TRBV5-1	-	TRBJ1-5	CASSIDSNQPQHF	TGCGCCAGCAGCATCGACAGTAATCAGCCCCAGCATTTT
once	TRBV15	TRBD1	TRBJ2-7	CATSREFGVGQAYEQYF	TGTGCCACCAGCAGGGAATTTGGGGTTGGACAGGCCTACGAGCAGTACTTC
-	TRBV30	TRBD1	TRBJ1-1	CAWSLQGALNTEAFF	TGTGCCTGGAGTCTACAGGGGGCACTGAACACTGAAGCTTTCTTT
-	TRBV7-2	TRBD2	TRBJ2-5	CASSSAGVGETQYF	TGTGCCAGCAGCTCGGCGGGAGTGGGTGAGACCCAGTACTTC
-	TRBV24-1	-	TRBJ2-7	CATSDSEFAEQYF	TGTGCCACCAGTGATTCTGAGTTCGCCGAGCAGTACTTC
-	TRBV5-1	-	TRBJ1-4	CASTLTGGRFEKLFF	TGCGCCAGTACCCTTACGGGGGGCAGGTTTGAAAAACTGTTTTTT
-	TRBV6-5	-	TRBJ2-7	CASSTEVEYEQYF	TGTGCCAGCAGTACTGAGGTCGAGTACGAGCAGTACTTC
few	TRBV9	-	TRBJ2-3	CASSPEDGSSTQYF	TGTGCCAGCAGCCCCGAGGACGGGAGTAGTACGCAGTATTTT
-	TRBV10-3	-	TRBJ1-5	CAISEGQGIQPQHF	TGTGCCATCAGTGAGGGGCAGGGAATTCAGCCCCAGCATTTT
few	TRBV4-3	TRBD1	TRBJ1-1	CASSLSGTGGIKGTEAFF	TGCGCCAGCAGCCTTTCGGGGACAGGGGGGATTAAGGGCACTGAAGCTTTCTTT
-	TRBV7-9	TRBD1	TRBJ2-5	CASSSRQGDEETQYF	TGTGCCAGCAGCTCGAGACAGGGGGACGAAGAGACCCAGTACTTC
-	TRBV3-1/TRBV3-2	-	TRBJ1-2	CASSQDLGYTF	TGTGCCAGCAGCCAAGACCTCGGCTACACCTTC
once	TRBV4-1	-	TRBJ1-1	CASSQVFQGIDFF	TGCGCCAGCAGCCAAGTCTTTCAGGGGATTGATTTCTTT
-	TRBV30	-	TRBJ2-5	CAWSAGGWYQETQYF	TGTGCCTGGAGTGCCGGCGGGTGGTACCAAGAGACCCAGTACTTC
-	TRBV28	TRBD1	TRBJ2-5	CASSLRTGTGKETQYF	TGTGCCAGCAGTCTCCGTACCGGGACAGGGAAAGAGACCCAGTACTTC
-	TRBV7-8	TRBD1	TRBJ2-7	CASSTRPGQGHEQYF	TGTGCCAGCAGCACACGACCGGGACAGGGCCACGAGCAGTACTTC
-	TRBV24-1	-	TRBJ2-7	CATSDRSTYEQYF	TGTGCCACCAGTGACCGCAGTACCTACGAGCAGTACTTC
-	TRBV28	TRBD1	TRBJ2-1	CASSLWGTGAEQFF	TGTGCCAGCAGTTTATGGGGTACAGGGGCTGAGCAGTTCTTC
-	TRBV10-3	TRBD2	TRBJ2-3	CAISNPGLAGDTDTQYF	TGTGCCATCAGTAATCCGGGACTAGCGGGGGACACAGATACGCAGTATTTT
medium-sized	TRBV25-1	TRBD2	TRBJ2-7	CASSDEGLERYF	TGTGCCAGCAGTGATGAAGGACTAGAAAGGTACTTC
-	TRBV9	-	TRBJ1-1	CASSAGGATEAFF	TGTGCCAGCAGCGCCGGGGGGGCCACTGAAGCTTTCTTT
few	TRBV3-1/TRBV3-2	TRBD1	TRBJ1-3	CASSQTGWGNTIYF	TGTGCCAGCAGCCAGACAGGGTGGGGAAACACCATATATTTT
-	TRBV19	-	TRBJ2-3	CASSKFTGRGSTDTQYF	TGTGCCAGTAGTAAATTCACGGGTAGGGGAAGCACAGATACGCAGTATTTT
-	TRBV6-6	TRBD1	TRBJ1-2	CASSLRRDRDPRYGYTF	TGTGCCAGCAGTCTCAGGAGGGACAGGGATCCGAGGTATGGCTACACCTTC
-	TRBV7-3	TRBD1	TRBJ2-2	CASSPTGQGGELFF	TGTGCCAGCAGCCCAACGGGACAGGGTGGGGAGCTGTTTTTT
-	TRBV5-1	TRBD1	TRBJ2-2	CASSLDRGDTGELFF	TGCGCCAGCAGCTTGGACAGGGGGGACACCGGGGAGCTGTTTTTT
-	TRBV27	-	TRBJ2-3	CASSLIGHIGTDTQYF	TGTGCCAGCAGTTTAATTGGACATATAGGCACAGATACGCAGTATTTT
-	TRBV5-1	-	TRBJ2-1	CASNLLPGVSSYNEQFF	TGCGCCAGCAACCTGTTGCCGGGGGTTAGCTCCTACAATGAGCAGTTCTTC
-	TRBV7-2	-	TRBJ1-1	CASSLDSAENTEAFF	TGTGCCAGCAGCTTAGACTCGGCGGAGAACACTGAAGCTTTCTTT
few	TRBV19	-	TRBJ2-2	CASSIRRFTGELFF	TGTGCCAGTAGTATCCGGCGGTTCACCGGGGAGCTGTTTTTT